This TCR beta chain is from a study of beta chain features in type 1 diabetes. Study in general: The samples had roughly 110 million sorted cells examined in all. General study points: Patients with Type 1 diabetes showed moderately but significantly shorter TCRB CDR3s in all four CD4+ subsets. It was not settled here whether HLA type affects TCRB rearrangement. Sequencing from cDNA could over-represent high-TCR-expressing cells. The naive, central memory and Treg TCRB repertoires of patients appeared to be more similar to one another than those of healthy donors.

This clone was seen a handful of times. Its antigen remains unidentified. Trimming took 0 bases from V and 2 from J; bases not matched to a gene: 6. The germline V gene has CDR1 GTSNPN and CDR2 SVGIG (reference sequence). The CDR3 spans 16 residues. Sequencing targeted expressed TCRB transcripts, as all isolated RNA had been reverse transcribed. Repertoires were generated with immunoSEQ multiplex PCR, while TCRdb's copy carries only in-frame clones and drops some. The repertoire holds 550,000 to 850,000 clones, with around an eighth as singletons. The specimen was naive CD4+ T cells from blood. The clonotype was recovered from a man aged 18 to 35 with type 1 diabetes. The chain has TRBV30 and TRBJ1-5; 8 bases line up with TRBD1. The CDR3 DNA reads as TGTGCCTGGAGTGTACTGGTGACAGGGGGCAATCAGCCCCAGCATTTT. It is translated as CAWSVLVTGGNQPQHF.